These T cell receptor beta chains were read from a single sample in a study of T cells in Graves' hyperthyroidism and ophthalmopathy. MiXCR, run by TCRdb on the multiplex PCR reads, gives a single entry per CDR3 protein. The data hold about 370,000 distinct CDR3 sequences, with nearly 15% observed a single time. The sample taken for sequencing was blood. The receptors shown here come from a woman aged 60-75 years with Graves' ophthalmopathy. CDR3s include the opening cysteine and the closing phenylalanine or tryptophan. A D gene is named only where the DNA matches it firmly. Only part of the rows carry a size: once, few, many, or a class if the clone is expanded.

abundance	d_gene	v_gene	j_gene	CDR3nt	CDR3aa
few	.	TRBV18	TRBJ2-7	TGTGCCAGCTCACCGGGGCCAGACTACGAGCAGTACTTC	CASSPGPDYEQYF
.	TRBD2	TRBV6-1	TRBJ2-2	TGTGCCAGCAGTGCAGTAGCGGGAGATGGCGGGGAGCTGTTTTTT	CASSAVAGDGGELFF
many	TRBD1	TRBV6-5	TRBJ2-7	TGTGCCAGCAGCGGACAGGGTCGCAGACTTGCCTACGAGCAGTACTTC	CASSGQGRRLAYEQYF
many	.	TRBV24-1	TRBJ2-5	TGTGCCACCAGTGAACCGGACACTGCGGAGACCCAGTACTTC	CATSEPDTAETQYF
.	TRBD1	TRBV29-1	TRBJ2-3	TGCAGCGGCGGGACAGGGTTTACAGATACGCAGTATTTT	CSGGTGFTDTQYF
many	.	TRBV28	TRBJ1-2	TGTGCCAGCAGAGTTGGCTATGGCTACACCTTC	CASRVGYGYTF
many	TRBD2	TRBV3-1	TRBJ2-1	TGTGCCAGCAGCCACGGACTAGCGACGGATGAGCAGTTCTTC	CASSHGLATDEQFF
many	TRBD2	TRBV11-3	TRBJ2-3	TGTGCCAGCAGCCGGACTAGCGGGTTCGCAGATACGCAGTATTTT	CASSRTSGFADTQYF
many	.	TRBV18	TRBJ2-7	TGTGCCAGCTCACCCCTTCTAGGAGGGGGTTACGAGCAGTACTTC	CASSPLLGGGYEQYF
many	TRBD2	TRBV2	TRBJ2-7	TGTGCCAGCAGTGAACTACTAGCGGGAAATTACGAGCAGTACTTC	CASSELLAGNYEQYF
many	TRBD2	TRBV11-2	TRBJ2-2	TGTGCCAGCAGAACCCAGGGAAGCGGGAGATACACCGGGGAGCTGTTTTTT	CASRTQGSGRYTGELFF
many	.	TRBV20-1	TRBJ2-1	TGCAGTGCCTCTAGCGCGCGCGCCTACAATGAGCAGTTCTTC	CSASSARAYNEQFF
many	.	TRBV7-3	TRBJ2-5	TGTGCCAGCAGCTTATTGGGTAGCGGCCAAGAGACCCAGTACTTC	CASSLLGSGQETQYF
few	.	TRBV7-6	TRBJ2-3	TGTGCCAGCAGCCGATCCGTCGAGGGTTTTTTTACAGATACGCAGTATTTT	CASSRSVEGFFTDTQYF
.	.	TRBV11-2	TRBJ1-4	TGTGCCAGCAGCTTGGGACTGGAAGGTGAAAAACTGTTTTTT	CASSLGLEGEKLFF
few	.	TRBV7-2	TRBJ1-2	TGTGCCAGCAGCTTACAGGGGCGCTATGGCTACACCTTC	CASSLQGRYGYTF
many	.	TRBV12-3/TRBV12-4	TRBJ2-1	TGTGCCAGCAGTTCCCAGGGGGGACCTTACAATGAGCAGTTCTTC	CASSSQGGPYNEQFF
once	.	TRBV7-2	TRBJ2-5	TGTGCCAGCAGCGCCGGACTCGAAGAGACCCAGTACTTC	CASSAGLEETQYF
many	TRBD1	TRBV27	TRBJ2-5	TGTGCCAGCAGTTTAAGGACAGGGGGCGAAGAGACCCAGTACTTC	CASSLRTGGEETQYF
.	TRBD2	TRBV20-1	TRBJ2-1	TGCAGTGCGAACCTAGCGGGAGGGCATATAGATGAGCAGTTCTTC	CSANLAGGHIDEQFF
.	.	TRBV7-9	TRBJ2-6	TGTGCCAGCAGCTTAGGTGGTACGGTAGGGGCCAACGTCCTGACTTTC	CASSLGGTVGANVLTF
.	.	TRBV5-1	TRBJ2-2	TGCGCCAGCAGCGAGGGGGGGTCCATCGGGGAGCTGTTTTTT	CASSEGGSIGELFF
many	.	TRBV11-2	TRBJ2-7	TGTGCCAGCAGCTCGGACAGTCGACGCTCCTACGAGCAGTACTTC	CASSSDSRRSYEQYF
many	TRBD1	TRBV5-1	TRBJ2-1	TGCGCCAGCGTCAGGACAGGGGGCAATGAGCAGTTCTTC	CASVRTGGNEQFF
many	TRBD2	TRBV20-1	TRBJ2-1	TGCAGTGCTAGAGAACTAGCGGTTTACAATGAGCAGTTCTTC	CSARELAVYNEQFF
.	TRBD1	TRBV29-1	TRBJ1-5	TGCAGCGTGGCTGACAGGGGGAATCAGCCCCAGCATTTT	CSVADRGNQPQHF
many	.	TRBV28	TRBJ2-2	TGTGCCAGCAGCCCCCCCAGGGGAGGGACCGGGGAGCTGTTTTTT	CASSPPRGGTGELFF
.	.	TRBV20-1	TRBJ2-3	TGCAGTGCTACTCGACCCTATTCTGGCACAGATACGCAGTATTTT	CSATRPYSGTDTQYF
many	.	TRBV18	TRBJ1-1	TGTGCCAGCTCACCAGAGTTCCTGAACACTGAAGCTTTCTTT	CASSPEFLNTEAFF
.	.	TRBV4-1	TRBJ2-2	TGCGCCAGCAGCCGCTTAGAGGGGGGCACTGGCACCGGGGAGCTGTTTTTT	CASSRLEGGTGTGELFF
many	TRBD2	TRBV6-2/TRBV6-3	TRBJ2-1	TGTGCCAGCAGTCAGGCTAGCGGGAGACCTGAGCAGTTCTTC	CASSQASGRPEQFF
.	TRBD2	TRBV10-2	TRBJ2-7	TGCGCCAGCAGTGTTCCGACTAGCGGGAGATTCCCGGACTCCTACGAGCAGTACTTC	CASSVPTSGRFPDSYEQYF